The 5 T cell receptor beta chains given below trace back to one sample, sequenced in a study of blood T cell repertoires in COVID-19. Clones were sequenced by immunoSEQ multiplex PCR, and TCRdb holds only the in-frame ones, with some missing. The table shows over 150,000 clones, with about nine tenths occurring only once. The sample taken for sequencing was peripheral blood. Receptors originate from a man aged 18 to 29 with COVID-19, enrolled during active disease.

This sequence joins TRBV28 and TRBJ2-7; 11 bases are shared with TRBD2. Germline V CDR1 and CDR2: MDHEN, SYDVKM. V shed 2 bases, J shed 3 bases, and the junction held 6 bases outside the gene matches. CDR3 length equals 16 residues. In DNA form, the CDR3 reads TGTGCCAGCAGTTTACAACTAGCGGGGGAACTCTACGAGCAGTACTTC. It is translated as CASSLQLAGELYEQYF.

The V call is TRBV19, the J call TRBJ2-1; 10 positions agree with TRBD2. The CDR3 has 13 amino acids. V lost 4 bases, J lost 7 bases, and 1 base stayed unmatched. Germline assignment: CDR1 LNHDA and CDR2 SQIVND (reference sequence). The CDR3: CASSTSGRNEQFF. The CDR3 DNA reads TGTGCCAGTAGTACTAGCGGGAGAAATGAGCAGTTCTTC.

This chain uses TRBV28 with TRBJ2-7; 9 nucleotides line up with TRBD1. The V segment lost 7 bases and the J segment 3 bases; nucleotides outside the gene matches: 7. This CDR3 region has 14 residues. The germline V gene has CDR1 MDHEN and CDR2 SYDVKM. CDR3 coding DNA: TGTGCCAGCACCACACAGGGGGCAGGCTACGAGCAGTACTTC. Residues: CASTTQGAGYEQYF. Drawing the rest from reference TRBV28 and TRBJ2-7, the complete variable domain is DVKVTQSSRYLVKRTGEKVFLECVQDMDHENMFWYRQDPGLGLRLIYFSYDVKMKEKGDIPEGYSVSREKKERFSLILESASTNQTSMYLCASTTQGAGYEQYFGPGTRLTVT.

V and J are TRBV11-2 and TRBJ2-7, with TRBD2 identical over 8 bases. The junction had 14 bases not matched to a gene; V was cut back by 5 bases and J by 2 bases. Looked up from germline, CDR1 is SGHAT and CDR2 is FQNNGV. The length of the CDR3 is 17 residues. Here the CDR3 reads CASSPPGRGGSTYEQYF. The CDR3 DNA follows: TGTGCCAGCAGCCCACCCGGGAGGGGTGGGAGTACCTACGAGCAGTACTTC.

The genes are TRBV7-2 and TRBJ2-1, with TRBD2 matching over 11 bases. Germline CDR1 is SGHTA and CDR2 is FQGNSA. V gave up 1 base and J gave up 15 bases; unmatched junction bases: 8. This CDR3 contains 14 residues. CDR3 sequence reads: CASSLETSGSGGFF. CDR3 nucleotide sequence: TGTGCCAGCAGCTTAGAAACTAGCGGGAGCGGGGGGTTCTTC.